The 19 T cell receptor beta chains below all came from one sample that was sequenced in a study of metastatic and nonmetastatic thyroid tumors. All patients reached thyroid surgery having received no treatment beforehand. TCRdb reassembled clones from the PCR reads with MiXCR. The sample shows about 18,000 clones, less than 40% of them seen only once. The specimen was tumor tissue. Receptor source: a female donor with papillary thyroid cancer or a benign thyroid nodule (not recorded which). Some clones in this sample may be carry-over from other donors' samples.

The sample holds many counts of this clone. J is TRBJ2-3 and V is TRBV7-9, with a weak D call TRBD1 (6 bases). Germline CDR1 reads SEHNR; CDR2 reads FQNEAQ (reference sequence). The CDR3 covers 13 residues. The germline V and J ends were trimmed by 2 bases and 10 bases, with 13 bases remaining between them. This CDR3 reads CASSLSQGSAQYF. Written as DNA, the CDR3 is TGTGCCAGCAGCTTATCTCAGGGGTCGGCGCAGTATTTT.

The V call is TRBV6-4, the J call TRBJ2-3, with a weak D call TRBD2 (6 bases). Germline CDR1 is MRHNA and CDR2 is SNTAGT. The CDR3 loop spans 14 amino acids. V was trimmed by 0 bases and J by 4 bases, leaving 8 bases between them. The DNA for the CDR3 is TGTGCCAGCAGTGACTCCGGGGGAGCAGATACGCAGTATTTT. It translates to CASSDSGGADTQYF.

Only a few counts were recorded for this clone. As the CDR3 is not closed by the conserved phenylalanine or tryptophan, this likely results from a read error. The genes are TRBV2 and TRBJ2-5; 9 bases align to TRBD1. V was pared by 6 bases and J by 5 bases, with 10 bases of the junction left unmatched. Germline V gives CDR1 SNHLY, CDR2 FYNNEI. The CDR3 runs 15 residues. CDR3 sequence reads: CASRVRQGVRETQYL. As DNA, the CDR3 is TGTGCCAGCAGGGTCCGACAGGGGGTGCGTGAGACCCAGTACCTC.

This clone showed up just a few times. Written as DNA, the CDR3 is TGTGCCAGCAGAAAGCGGACAGGGGGCACTGAAGCTTTCTTT. Protein: CASRKRTGGTEAFF. The gene calls are TRBV6-1 and TRBJ1-1, with 10 positions matching TRBD1. J was trimmed by 4 bases and V by 6 bases; bases with no gene match: 5. Looked up from germline, CDR1 is MNHNS and CDR2 is SASEGT. The CDR3 is made up of 14 amino acids.

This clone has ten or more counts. The CDR3 nucleotides are TGCAGTGCCCCAGAGAATCAGTTTTCGCATTTT. This codes for CSAPENQFSHF. J is TRBJ1-5 and V is TRBV20-1, with D unresolved. The CDR3 is 11 residues long. The germline gives CDR1 DFQATT, CDR2 SNEGSKA (reference sequence). V was pared by 6 bases and J by 15 bases, with 18 bases between.

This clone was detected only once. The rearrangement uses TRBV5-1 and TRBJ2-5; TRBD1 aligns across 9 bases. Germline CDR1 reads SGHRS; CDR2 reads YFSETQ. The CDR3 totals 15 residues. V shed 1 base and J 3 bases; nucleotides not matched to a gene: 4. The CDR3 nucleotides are TGCGCCAGCAGCTTGTACAGGGGGCTGGAAGAGACCCAGTACTTC. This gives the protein CASSLYRGLEETQYF.

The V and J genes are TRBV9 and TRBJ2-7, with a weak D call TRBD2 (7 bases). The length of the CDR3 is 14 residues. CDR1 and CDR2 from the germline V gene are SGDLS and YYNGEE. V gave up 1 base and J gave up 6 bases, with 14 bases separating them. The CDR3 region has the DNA TGTGCCAGCAGCGTATACGGGGGGCCGGGCGAGCAGTACTTC. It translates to CASSVYGGPGEQYF.

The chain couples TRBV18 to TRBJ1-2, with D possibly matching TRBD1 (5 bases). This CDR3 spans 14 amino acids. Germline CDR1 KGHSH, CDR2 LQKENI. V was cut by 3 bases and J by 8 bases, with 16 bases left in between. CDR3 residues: CASSPLGQSDGYTF. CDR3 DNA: TGTGCCAGCTCACCTCTGGGGCAATCGGACGGCTACACCTTC.

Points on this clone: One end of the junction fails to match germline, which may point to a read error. CDR3 sequence (DNA): TGTGCGAGCAGTACCAATGAACTAGCGGGAGCCCCAGATACGCCGTATTTT. It yields the protein CASSTNELAGAPDTPYF. The rearrangement uses TRBV6-1 and TRBJ2-3; TRBD2 aligns across 11 bases. Germline loops: CDR1 MNHNS, CDR2 SASEGT. The CDR3 has 17 residues.

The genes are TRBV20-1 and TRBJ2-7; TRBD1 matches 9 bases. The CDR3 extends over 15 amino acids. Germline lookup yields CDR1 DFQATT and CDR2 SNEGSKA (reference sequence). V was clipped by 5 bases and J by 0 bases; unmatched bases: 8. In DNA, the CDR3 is TGCAGTGCTCCACGAACGGGACAGGGCTCCTACGAGCAGTACTTC. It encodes CSAPRTGQGSYEQYF.

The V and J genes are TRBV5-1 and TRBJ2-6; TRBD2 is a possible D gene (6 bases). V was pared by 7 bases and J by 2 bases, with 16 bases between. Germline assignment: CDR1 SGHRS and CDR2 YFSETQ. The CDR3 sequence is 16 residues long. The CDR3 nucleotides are TGCGCCAGCTTCGTCGGGGGATTTGCTGGGGCCAACGTCCTGACTTTC. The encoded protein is CASFVGGFAGANVLTF.

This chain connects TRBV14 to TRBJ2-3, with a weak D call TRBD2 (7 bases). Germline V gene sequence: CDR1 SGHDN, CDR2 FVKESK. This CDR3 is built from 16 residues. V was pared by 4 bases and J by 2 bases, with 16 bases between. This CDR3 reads CASSPIRGAATDTQYF. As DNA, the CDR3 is TGTGCCAGCAGCCCTATTCGGGGGGCCGCCACAGATACGCAGTATTTT. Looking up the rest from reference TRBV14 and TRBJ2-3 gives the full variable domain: EAGVTQFPSHSVIEKGQTVTLRCDPISGHDNLYWYRRVMGKEIKFLLHFVKESKQDESGMPNNRFLAERTGGTYSTLKVQPAELEDSGVYFCASSPIRGAATDTQYFGPGTRLTVL.

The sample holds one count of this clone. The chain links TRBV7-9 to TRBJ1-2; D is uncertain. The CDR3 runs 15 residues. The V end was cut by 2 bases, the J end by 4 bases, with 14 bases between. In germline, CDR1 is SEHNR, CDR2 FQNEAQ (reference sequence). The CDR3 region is CASSLIGVGRYGYTF. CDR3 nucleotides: TGTGCCAGCAGCTTAATCGGAGTCGGGCGCTATGGCTACACCTTC.

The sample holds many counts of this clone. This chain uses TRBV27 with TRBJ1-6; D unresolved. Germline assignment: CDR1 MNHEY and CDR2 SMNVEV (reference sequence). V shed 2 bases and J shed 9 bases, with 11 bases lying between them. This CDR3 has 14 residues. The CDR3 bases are TGTGCCAGCAGTTTACAGTTAGTCAGTTCACCCCTCCACTTT. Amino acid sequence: CASSLQLVSSPLHF.

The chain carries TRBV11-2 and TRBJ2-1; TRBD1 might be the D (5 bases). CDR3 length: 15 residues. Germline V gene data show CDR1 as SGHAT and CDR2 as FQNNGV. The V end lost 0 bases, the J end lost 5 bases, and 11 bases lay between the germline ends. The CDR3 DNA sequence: TGTGCCAGCAGCTTAGAGATAGGGGCAAACAATGAGCAGTTCTTC. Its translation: CASSLEIGANNEQFF.

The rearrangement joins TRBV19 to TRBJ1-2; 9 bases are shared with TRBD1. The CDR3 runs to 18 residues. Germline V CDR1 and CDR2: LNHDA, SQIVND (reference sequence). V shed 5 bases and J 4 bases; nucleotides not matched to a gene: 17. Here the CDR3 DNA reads TGTGCCAGTAGTGGGGGACAGGGCCTTCCGACGTCCTCCTATGGCTACACCTTC. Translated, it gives CASSGGQGLPTSSYGYTF. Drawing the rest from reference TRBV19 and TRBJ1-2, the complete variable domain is DGGITQSPKYLFRKEGQNVTLSCEQNLNHDAMYWYRQDPGQGLRLIYYSQIVNDFQKGDIAEGYSVSREKKESFPLTVTSAQKNPTAFYLCASSGGQGLPTSSYGYTFGSGTRLTVV.

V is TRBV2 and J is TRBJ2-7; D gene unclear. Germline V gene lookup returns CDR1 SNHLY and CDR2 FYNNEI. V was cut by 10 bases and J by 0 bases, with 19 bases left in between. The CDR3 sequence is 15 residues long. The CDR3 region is CAIKLMAVRSYEQYF. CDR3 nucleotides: TGTGCCATCAAGTTGATGGCGGTGCGCTCCTACGAGCAGTACTTC.

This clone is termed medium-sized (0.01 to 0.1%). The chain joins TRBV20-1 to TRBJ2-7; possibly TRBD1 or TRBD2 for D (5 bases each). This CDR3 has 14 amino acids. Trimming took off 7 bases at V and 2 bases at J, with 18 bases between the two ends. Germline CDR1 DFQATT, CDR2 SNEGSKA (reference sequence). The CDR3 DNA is TGCAGTGTTAGCCGACAGAGAGGGGCCTACGAGCAGTACTTC. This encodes CSVSRQRGAYEQYF.

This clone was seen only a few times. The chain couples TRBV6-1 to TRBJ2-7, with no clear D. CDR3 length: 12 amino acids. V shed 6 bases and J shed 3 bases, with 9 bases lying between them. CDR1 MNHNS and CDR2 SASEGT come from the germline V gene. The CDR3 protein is CASRGGGYEQYF. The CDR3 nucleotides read TGTGCCAGCAGAGGCGGCGGCTACGAGCAGTACTTC.